This TCR beta chain is from a study of T cells expressing NK-cell markers (dated by TCRdb to the early 2020s). Turning to the overall study: Three sorted T-cell subsets (CD3+CD56+NKG2C+, CD3+CD56+NKG2C- and CD3+CD56-NKG2C+) from several donors had their TCR beta-chain repertoires profiled. All eight donors whose samples were sequenced were randomly selected healthy volunteers, three of them men and five women. Libraries were sequenced as 2 x 150 bp reads on Illumina HiSeq 2000/2500, MiSeq or NextSeq. Among the eight sequenced donors, only one was HCMV-seronegative, while the other seven were HCMV-seropositive.

General study outcomes and caveats: For six donors, the dominant CD3+CD56+NKG2C+ clonotypes were among the top 10 CD8+ clonotypes and accounted for about 1.0-7.0% of CD8+ T cells. Those dominant clonotypes were again the most abundant among CD3+CD56-NKG2C+ cells in a few donors, at roughly 28.3-60.1%. Whether the expanded NKG2C-expressing T cell clones were specific for HCMV antigens was left unclear.

A commercial ELISA kit detecting HCMV-specific IgG in serum was used to determine HCMV serostatus. Peripheral blood mononuclear cells were isolated from blood by Ficoll density gradient centrifugation. To note about this clonotype: Its target antigen remains unknown.

The CDR3 spans 15 residues, from the cysteine through the phenylalanine. No DNA is given. The germline V gene encodes CDR1 SNHLY and CDR2 FYNNEI. The data were produced on an Illumina HiSeq 2000. The TCR beta cDNA libraries were made using 5'RACE template switching, a step that added both a universal primer site and unique molecular identifiers. Synthesis of cDNA was primed from the TCR beta constant segment and was followed by two consecutive PCR amplification steps. As for the original processing: Reads were demultiplexed and grouped by UMI with MIGEC, and clonotypes were assembled and quantified with MiTCR. To remove erroneous sequences, TCR cDNA sequences were retained only when supported by two or more reads. Downstream repertoire analysis used the tcR package, and clonotypes were matched across fractions by CDR3 nucleotide sequence plus V segment. VDJmatch was used to annotate antigen specificity against VDJdb, with one amino acid substitution in CDR3 permitted. After the reads were reprocessed by TCRdb, one entry was made per CDR3 protein sequence, with no DNA. TCRdb, not the authors, supplied the V and J calls. The table for this sample records roughly 170,000 distinct CDR3 sequences. Clones ranked in the top ten supply approximately 17% of the sample.

The V gene is TRBV2 and the J gene is TRBJ2-7; there is no DNA to check the TCRdb D call of TRBD1. The receptor's source is a woman aged 18-70 years in good health. The material sequenced was blood T cells: a sorted CD56 or NKG2C T cell subset, CD4+ or CD8+ T cells, or bulk PBMC T cells (not recorded which). The CDR3 region has the sequence CASSDRLRQGAEQYF.